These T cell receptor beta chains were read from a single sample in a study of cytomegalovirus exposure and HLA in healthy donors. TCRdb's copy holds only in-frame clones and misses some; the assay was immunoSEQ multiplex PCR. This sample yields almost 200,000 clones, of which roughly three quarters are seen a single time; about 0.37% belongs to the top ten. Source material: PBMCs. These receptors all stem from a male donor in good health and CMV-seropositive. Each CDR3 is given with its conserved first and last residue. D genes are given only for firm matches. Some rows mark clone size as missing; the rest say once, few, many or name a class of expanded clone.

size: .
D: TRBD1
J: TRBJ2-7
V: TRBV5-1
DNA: TGCGCCAGCAGCCTAGCTGAGACAGGGTCCTACGAGCAGTACTTC
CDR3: CASSLAETGSYEQYF

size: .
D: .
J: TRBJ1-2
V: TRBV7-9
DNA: TGTGCCAGCAGCTTAGCGGGGGCTCCCCGGCAGAACTATGGCTACACCTTC
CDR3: CASSLAGAPRQNYGYTF

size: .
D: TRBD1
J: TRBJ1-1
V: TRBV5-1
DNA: TGCGCCAGCAGCTTCAACAGGGGGGTCACTGAAGCTTTCTTT
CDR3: CASSFNRGVTEAFF

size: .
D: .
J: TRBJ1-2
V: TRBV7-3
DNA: TGTGCCAGCAGCCTATCGGGCGGGGGCGGCTACACCTTC
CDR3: CASSLSGGGGYTF

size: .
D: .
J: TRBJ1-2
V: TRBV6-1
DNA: TGTGCCAGCAAGGCGGCGTTGGGCTACACCTTC
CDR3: CASKAALGYTF

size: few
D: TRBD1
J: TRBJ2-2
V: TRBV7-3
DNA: TGTGCCAGCCAGTCCGGGACAGGGTTTACCGGGGAGCTGTTTTTT
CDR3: CASQSGTGFTGELFF

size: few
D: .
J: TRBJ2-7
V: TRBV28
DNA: TGTGCCAGCAGTTTGAGGTCCTACGAGCAGTACTTC
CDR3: CASSLRSYEQYF

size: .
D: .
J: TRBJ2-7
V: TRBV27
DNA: TGTGCCAGCAGTAACCCTGGAGTGGAGCAGTACTTC
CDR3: CASSNPGVEQYF

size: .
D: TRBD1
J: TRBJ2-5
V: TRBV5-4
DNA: TGTGCCAGCAGCTCGCCAGGGACAGGGAAAGAGACCCAGTACTTC
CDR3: CASSSPGTGKETQYF

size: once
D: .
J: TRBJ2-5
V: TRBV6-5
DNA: TGTGCCAGCAGTTACTCGGGGGCCCAAGAGACCCAGTACTTC
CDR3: CASSYSGAQETQYF

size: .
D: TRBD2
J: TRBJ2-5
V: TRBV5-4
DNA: TGTGCCAGCAGCAGGGGACTAGCGGGGGGCCCACAAGAGACCCAGTACTTC
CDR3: CASSRGLAGGPQETQYF

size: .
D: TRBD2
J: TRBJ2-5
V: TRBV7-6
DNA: TGTGCCAGCAGCTGGGGGACTAGCGGGAGTAGAGAGACCCAGTACTTC
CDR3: CASSWGTSGSRETQYF

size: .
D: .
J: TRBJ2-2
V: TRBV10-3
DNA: TGTGCCATCAGTTTAACAGCCCCGGCGGAGCTGTTTTTT
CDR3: CAISLTAPAELFF

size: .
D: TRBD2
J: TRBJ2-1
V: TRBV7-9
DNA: TGTGCCAGCAGCTTAGCGGGACTAGCGGGGAATGAGCAGTTCTTC
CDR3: CASSLAGLAGNEQFF

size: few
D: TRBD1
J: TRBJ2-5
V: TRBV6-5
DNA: TGTGCCAGCAGTACCGGGACAGGGGGCTTAGAGACCCAGTACTTC
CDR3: CASSTGTGGLETQYF

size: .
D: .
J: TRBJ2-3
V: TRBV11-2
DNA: TGTGCCAGCAGCTTATGGCCCAAGGGGGGCACAGATACGCAGTATTTT
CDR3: CASSLWPKGGTDTQYF

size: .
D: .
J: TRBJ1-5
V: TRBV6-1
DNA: TGTGCCAGCAGGGTACAGGGATCCGGACAGCCCCAGCATTTT
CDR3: CASRVQGSGQPQHF

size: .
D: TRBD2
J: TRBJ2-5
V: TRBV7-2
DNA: TGTGCCAGCAGGGGGGAGGGCCGTGTCGAGACCCAGTACTTC
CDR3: CASRGEGRVETQYF

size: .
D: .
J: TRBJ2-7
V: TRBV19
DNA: TGTGCCAGTAGTATCGGGCCAGCCGGGGGCGAGCAGTACTTC
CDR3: CASSIGPAGGEQYF

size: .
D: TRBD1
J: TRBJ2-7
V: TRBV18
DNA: TGTGCCAGCTCAGGGGGACAGCAGGATTCCTACGAGCAGTACTTC
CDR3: CASSGGQQDSYEQYF

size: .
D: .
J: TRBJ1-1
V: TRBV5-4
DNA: TGTGCCAGCAGGAGTAACACTGAAGCTTTCTTT
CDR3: CASRSNTEAFF

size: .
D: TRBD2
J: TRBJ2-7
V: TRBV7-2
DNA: TGTGCCAGCAGCCCACCGGCTAGCGGGAAATATGTGCAGTACTTC
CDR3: CASSPPASGKYVQYF

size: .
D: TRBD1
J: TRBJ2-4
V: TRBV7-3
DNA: TGTGCCAGCAGCCCAAATTGCCCTTGCAGGGACAGGGGGCTTCAAAACATTCAGTACTTC
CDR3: CASSPNCPCRDRGLQNIQYF

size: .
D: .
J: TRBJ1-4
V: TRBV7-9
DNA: TGTGCCAGCAGCTTAGGAGACTCTAATGAAAAACTGTTTTTT
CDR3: CASSLGDSNEKLFF

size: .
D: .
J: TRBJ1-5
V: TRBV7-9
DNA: TGTGCCAGCAGCCCGTGGGACAACAATCAGCCCCAGCATTTT
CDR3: CASSPWDNNQPQHF

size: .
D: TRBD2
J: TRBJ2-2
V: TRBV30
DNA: TGTGCCTGGAGTGAACTAGCGGGAATCGGGGAGCTGTTTTTT
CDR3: CAWSELAGIGELFF

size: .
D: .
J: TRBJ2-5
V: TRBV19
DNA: TGTGCCGGTAGTCCCGACAGTATCGGTGAGACCCAGTACTTC
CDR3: CAGSPDSIGETQYF

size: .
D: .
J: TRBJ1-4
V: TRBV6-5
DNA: TGTGCCAGCAGAATAGGACTGGCGTCGAGAAAACTGTTTTTT
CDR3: CASRIGLASRKLFF

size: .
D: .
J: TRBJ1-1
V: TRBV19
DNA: TGTGCCAGTATCCCCCTGGGAGTCTCGGACACTGAAGCTTTCTTT
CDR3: CASIPLGVSDTEAFF

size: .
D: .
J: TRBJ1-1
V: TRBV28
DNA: TGTGCCAGCAGGCCGGGCAGGGCCAACACTGAAGCTTTCTTT
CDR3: CASRPGRANTEAFF

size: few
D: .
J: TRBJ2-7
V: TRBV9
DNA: TGTGCCAGCAGCGTAAGTAGTAGCTCCGTCGAGCAGTACTTC
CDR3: CASSVSSSSVEQYF

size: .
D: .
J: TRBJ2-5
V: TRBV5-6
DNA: TGTGCCAGCAGCTTGCGGGGTCAGGAGACCCAGTACTTC
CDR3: CASSLRGQETQYF

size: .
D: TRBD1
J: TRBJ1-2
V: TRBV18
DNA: TGTGCCAGCTCAGATACAGGGGGGAACTATGGCTACACCTTC
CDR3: CASSDTGGNYGYTF

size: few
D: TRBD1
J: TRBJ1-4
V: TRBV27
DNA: TGTGCCAGCAGTCCAGACAGGGTTGCTAATGAAAAACTGTTTTTT
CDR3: CASSPDRVANEKLFF

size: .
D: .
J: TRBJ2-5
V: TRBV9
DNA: TGTGCCAGCAGTGCGACCAGCCGAGGGGAGACCCAGTACTTC
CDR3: CASSATSRGETQYF

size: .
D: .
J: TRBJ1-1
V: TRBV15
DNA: TGTGCCACCAGGACAAGTCGTTTCGCTTTCTTT
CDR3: CATRTSRFAFF

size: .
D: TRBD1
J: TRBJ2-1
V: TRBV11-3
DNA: TGTGCCAGCAGCTTCTCTGGACAGGGGGGCAATGAGCAGTTCTTC
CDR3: CASSFSGQGGNEQFF

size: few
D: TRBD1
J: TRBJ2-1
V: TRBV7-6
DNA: TGTGCCAGCAAGCAGGGGGTTGAGCAGTTCTTC
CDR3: CASKQGVEQFF

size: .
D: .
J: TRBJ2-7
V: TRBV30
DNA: TGTGCCTGGAGTGTACTCGACGAGCAGTACTTC
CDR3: CAWSVLDEQYF

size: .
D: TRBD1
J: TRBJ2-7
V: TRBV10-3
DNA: TGTGCCATCAGAGGGACAGAGGTCTACGAGCAGTACTTC
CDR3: CAIRGTEVYEQYF

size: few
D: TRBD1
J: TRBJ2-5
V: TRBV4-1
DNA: TGCGCCAGCAGCCAAGGCGAGGGGACAGGGGAAGAGACCCAGTACTTC
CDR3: CASSQGEGTGEETQYF

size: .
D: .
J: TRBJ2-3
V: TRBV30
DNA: TGTGCCTGGAGTGGTAGCGGAAGCACAGATACGCAGTATTTT
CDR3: CAWSGSGSTDTQYF

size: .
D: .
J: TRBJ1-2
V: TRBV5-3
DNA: TGTGCCAGAAGCAAAAACAGGGTCTTTTACTATGGCTACACCTTC
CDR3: CARSKNRVFYYGYTF

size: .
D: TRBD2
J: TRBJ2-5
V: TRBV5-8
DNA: TGTGCCAGCAGCGTACTACTAGCGGGGGGGCAAGAGACCCAGTACTTC
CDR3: CASSVLLAGGQETQYF

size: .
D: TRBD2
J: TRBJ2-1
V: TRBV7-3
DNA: TGTGCCAGCAGCTTAACGTCTAGCGGCCTAAACAATGAGCAGTTCTTC
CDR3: CASSLTSSGLNNEQFF

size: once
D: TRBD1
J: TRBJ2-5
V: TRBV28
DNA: TGTGCCAGTCTGAGACAGGGGGTTGAGACCCAGTACTTC
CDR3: CASLRQGVETQYF

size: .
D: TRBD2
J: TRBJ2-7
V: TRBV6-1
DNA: TGTGCCAGCAGAGCTAGCGGGACCTACGAGCAGTACTTC
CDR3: CASRASGTYEQYF

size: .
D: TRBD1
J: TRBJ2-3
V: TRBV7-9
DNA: TGTGCCAGCAGCTCCCGGACAGGGAGTACAGATACGCAGTATTTT
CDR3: CASSSRTGSTDTQYF

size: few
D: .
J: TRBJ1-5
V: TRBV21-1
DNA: TGTGCCAGCAGCATTGGAGCCTGGACAGTCTTTTACAATCAGCCCCAGCATTTT
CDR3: CASSIGAWTVFYNQPQHF

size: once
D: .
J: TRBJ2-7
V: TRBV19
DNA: TGTGCCAGTAGTATTGATAGTCAGGCGGGTTCCTACGAGCAGTACTTC
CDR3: CASSIDSQAGSYEQYF

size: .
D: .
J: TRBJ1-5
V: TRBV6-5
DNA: TGTGCCAGCAGTTACGGCGGGAGGGGCAATCAGCCCCAGCATTTT
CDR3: CASSYGGRGNQPQHF

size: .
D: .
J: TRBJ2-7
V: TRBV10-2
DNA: TGCGCCACCCTGCCCCCCGCGCAAACCTACGAGCAGTACTTC
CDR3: CATLPPAQTYEQYF